This is a list of T cell receptor beta chains from one sample in a study of blood T cells in healthy people across ages. Via MiXCR, TCRdb re-called the 5' RACE reads, giving one row per CDR3 protein. The table lists around 2 million distinct CDR3 sequences, about two fifths of them singletons. The sequenced sample consisted of blood. These TCRs come from a human donor in good health. CDR3s include the opening cysteine and the closing phenylalanine or tryptophan. D genes are given only for firm matches. The listing skips clone size in some rows; elsewhere it reads once, few, many or a size class.

.	TRBV6-5	TRBJ1-2	.	TGTGCCAGCACGTCAGGCTCTGGCTACACCTTC	CASTSGSGYTF
TRBD1	TRBV4-3	TRBJ1-5	.	TGCGCCAGCAGCACCGGGACAGGTGACAATCAGCCCCAGCATTTT	CASSTGTGDNQPQHF
.	TRBV5-1	TRBJ1-5	few	TGCGCCAGCAGCGCCGGGGACCCTGGGCAGCCCCAGCATTTT	CASSAGDPGQPQHF
.	TRBV13	TRBJ1-2	.	TGTGCCAGCAGCTTAGCCCAGGCAGGCAACTATGGCTACACCTTC	CASSLAQAGNYGYTF
.	TRBV20-1	TRBJ2-3	.	TGCAGTGCTAGAGTGCCGGGTCAGGGTGTCACAGATACGCAGTATTTT	CSARVPGQGVTDTQYF
TRBD1	TRBV7-2	TRBJ1-5	few	TGTGCCAGCAGCTTAAGTACAGGGGGCGCATCTCAGCCCCAGCATTTT	CASSLSTGGASQPQHF
.	TRBV30	TRBJ1-4	.	TGTGCCTGGAAGCCGAGGGGGGATGAAAAACTGTTTTTT	CAWKPRGDEKLFF
.	TRBV5-1	TRBJ1-6	.	TGCGCCAGCAGCTTGGGGGACCGTTGGGGTTCACCCCTCCACTTT	CASSLGDRWGSPLHF
TRBD2	TRBV29-1	TRBJ2-3	.	TGCAGCGTGAGGGACAGCGGGGGGGCCTTCAGGCGAGATACGCAGTATTTT	CSVRDSGGAFRRDTQYF
.	TRBV15	TRBJ1-1	.	TGTGCCACCAGCAGAGAGTTCGGCGGACAGTCCCGTACGGCTGAAGCTTTCTTT	CATSREFGGQSRTAEAFF
TRBD1	TRBV12-3/TRBV12-4	TRBJ2-7	few	TGTGCCAGCAGTCCACGGACCGCCGGGACAGGGGTCTACGAGCAGTACTTC	CASSPRTAGTGVYEQYF
.	TRBV7-2	TRBJ2-5	.	TGTGCCAGCAGCCCGACCGGAAGTGGGGTGGCGAGGGCCCAGTACTTC	CASSPTGSGVARAQYF
.	TRBV20-1	TRBJ2-7	.	TGCAGTGCTAGCCGCAATTCCATACTCTACGAGCAGTACTTC	CSASRNSILYEQYF
TRBD1	TRBV20-1	TRBJ1-5	.	TGCAGTGCTAGAGAAATGGGACAGGGTAATCAGCCCCAGCATTTT	CSAREMGQGNQPQHF
.	TRBV15	TRBJ2-5	.	TGTGCCACCAGCAGGATCCGGGACCGGGGAGAGACCCAGTACTTC	CATSRIRDRGETQYF
.	TRBV28	TRBJ1-4	.	TGTGCCAGCAGAGTTTCCCGTGGCGGAGCAAATGAAAAACTGTTTTTT	CASRVSRGGANEKLFF
TRBD2	TRBV4-1	TRBJ2-7	few	TGCGCCAGCAGCCAAGTATCTAGCGGGAGGACCTACGAGCAGTACTTC	CASSQVSSGRTYEQYF
.	TRBV7-9	TRBJ2-5	.	TGTGCCAGCAGCTTAGTTTCGGGGGCGTCTAGAACCCAGTACTTC	CASSLVSGASRTQYF
.	TRBV20-1	TRBJ2-7	few	TGCAGTGCTAGTCTTTCTTTGGGCCAGGGAAACGAGCAGTACTTC	CSASLSLGQGNEQYF
TRBD2	TRBV5-1	TRBJ2-3	.	TGCGCCAGCAGCGATTCGAGCGGGGATTCAGATACGCAGTATTTT	CASSDSSGDSDTQYF
.	TRBV11-1	TRBJ2-7	.	TGTGCCAGCAGCTTAGGGGTTGCAGCCTACGAGCAGTACTTC	CASSLGVAAYEQYF
TRBD1	TRBV10-3	TRBJ2-7	few	TGTGCCATCAGTCCGGGACAGGGAGCCTCCTACGAGCAGTACTTC	CAISPGQGASYEQYF
.	TRBV7-2	TRBJ2-7	.	TGTGCCAGCAGCTTAGAAGGGCACGTTTCGTACGAGCAGTACTTC	CASSLEGHVSYEQYF
.	TRBV7-2	TRBJ2-2	.	TGTGCCAGCAGCTTAGGGGTGGCGCGCACCGGGGAGCTGTTTTTT	CASSLGVARTGELFF
.	TRBV12-3/TRBV12-4	TRBJ2-2	.	TGTGCCAGCAGTGCATACCGGGGCTCGGACACCGGGGAGCTGTTTTTT	CASSAYRGSDTGELFF
TRBD1	TRBV29-1	TRBJ2-2	.	TGCGGCGTTGGGACAGGATGGGACACCGGGGAGCTGTTTTTT	CGVGTGWDTGELFF
TRBD1	TRBV10-3	TRBJ1-6	few	TGTGCCAGCCTCGACAGTCAGGGGGGTAATTCACCCCTCCACTTT	CASLDSQGGNSPLHF
.	TRBV18	TRBJ1-2	few	TGTGCATGTACTGAGGCCATTAACTATGGCTACACCTTC	CACTEAINYGYTF
.	TRBV12-3/TRBV12-4	TRBJ1-1	once	TGTGCCAGCAGGACGAAGGCGGGCACTGAAGCTTTCTTT	CASRTKAGTEAFF
TRBD1	TRBV20-1	TRBJ1-2	.	TGCAGTGCTAGTCTCGGACAGGGGGCCGACTATGGCTACACCTTC	CSASLGQGADYGYTF
.	TRBV24-1	TRBJ2-1	.	TGTGCCACCAGTGAGGGTACAGGGTTGAATAATGAGCAGTTCTTC	CATSEGTGLNNEQFF
.	TRBV5-1	TRBJ2-6	.	TGCGCCAGCAGCTTGGTGGGTGACACCTCTGGGGCCAACGCCCTGACTTTC	CASSLVGDTSGANALTF
.	TRBV24-1	TRBJ1-2	.	TGTGCCACCAGTGATGGCTCAGCCCGAGACATCTATGGCTACACCTTC	CATSDGSARDIYGYTF
.	TRBV9	TRBJ2-7	many	TGTGCCAGCAGCGACCTTGTCTACGAGCAGTACTTC	CASSDLVYEQYF
.	TRBV14	TRBJ2-1	few	TGTGCCAGCAGCCAAGTTTTAGAACCCTCCTACAATGAGCAGTTCTTC	CASSQVLEPSYNEQFF
.	TRBV28	TRBJ1-4	few	TGTGCCAGCAGTTTACTTAGGAGTTCAGGCGAAAAACTGTTTTTT	CASSLLRSSGEKLFF
.	TRBV6-5	TRBJ1-5	.	TGTGCCAGCAGCCTGGGGGGCGAGTATCAGCCCCAGCATTTT	CASSLGGEYQPQHF
.	TRBV5-1	TRBJ1-5	many	TGCGCCAGCAGGTTCTCACAGAATCAGCCCCAGCATTTT	CASRFSQNQPQHF
TRBD1	TRBV29-1	TRBJ2-7	once	TGCAGCGTTGAGCAGAGGGGGGACAGGCCCTACGAGCAGTACTTC	CSVEQRGDRPYEQYF